A single sample gave rise to the 30 T cell receptor beta chains below, sequenced in a study of CD8 T cells in Susac syndrome. Reverse transcription of about 0.5 to 1 ug RNA was carried out with random hexamers. MiXCR was run by TCRdb on the immunoSEQ multiplex PCR reads, yielding one entry per CDR3 protein. The data hold 200,000 to 300,000 distinct CDR3 sequences, with roughly 95% observed a single time. The sample consisted of CD4+ T cells from PBMCs. The origin of the receptors is a human donor with multiple sclerosis.

The rearrangement joins TRBV12-3 or TRBV12-4 to TRBJ2-7, with D possibly matching TRBD2 (5 bases). This CDR3 is built from 12 residues. Deletions cut 7 bases from V and 7 bases from J, with 14 bases between. The CDR3 nucleotides read TGTGCCAGCACCCAACAGAGCGGAGAGCAGTACTTC. Translating gives CASTQQSGEQYF.

The genes are TRBV2 and TRBJ2-7, with 7 bases that match TRBD2. Germline assignment: CDR1 SNHLY and CDR2 FYNNEI. The CDR3 extends over 14 amino acids. V shed 7 bases, J shed 0 bases, and the junction held 6 bases outside the gene matches. CDR3 protein: CASKLAYSSYEQYV. The CDR3 DNA reads as TGTGCCAGCAAACTAGCGTATAGCTCCTACGAGCAGTACGTC.

V is TRBV6-5 and J is TRBJ1-5; D unclear. With 2 bases removed from V and 0 bases from J, the gap between germline ends came to 8 bases. The CDR3 has 15 residues. The germline CDR1 and CDR2 sequences are MNHEY and SVGAGI. The CDR3 loop is CASSYSTSSNQPQHF. The CDR3 coding sequence is TGTGCCAGCAGTTACAGTACATCTAGCAATCAGCCCCAGCATTTT.

V gene TRBV5-4 combines with J gene TRBJ1-6; 7 nucleotides match TRBD1. CDR3 length equals 15 residues. Unmatched junction bases numbered 6, after V lost 3 bases and J lost 6 bases. Germline V gene data show CDR1 as SGHNT and CDR2 as YYREEE (reference sequence). CDR3 in DNA: TGTGCCAGCAGCTGGGGGACAGTCACTAATTCACCCCTCCACTTT. Amino acids: CASSWGTVTNSPLHF.

The chain carries TRBV24-1 and TRBJ2-1; D ambiguous. Trimming shortened V by 8 bases and J by 8 bases, and 6 bases separated the two germline ends. Germline V gene data show CDR1 as KGHDR and CDR2 as SFDVKD. This CDR3 has 10 residues. CDR3 sequence (DNA): TGTGCCACCAACTGCGATGAGCAGTTCTTC. This codes for CATNCDEQFF.

The chain is built from TRBV25-1 and TRBJ1-2; possibly TRBD1 for D (5 bases). Trimming removed 4 bases from V and 7 bases from J, with 22 bases in between. The CDR3 loop spans 16 amino acids. The germline CDR1 and CDR2 sequences are MGHDK and SYGVNS. The CDR3 nucleotides read TGTGCCAGCAGTGCTGGGGGGATGAGGGGCTATGGTGGCTACACCTTC. It encodes CASSAGGMRGYGGYTF.

V gene TRBV27 combines with J gene TRBJ1-2; 7 bases fit TRBD1. Per the germline V gene, CDR1 is MNHEY and CDR2 is SMNVEV (reference sequence). CDR3 length: 14 residues. Trimming at V came to 6 bases and at J to 8 bases, leaving 12 bases not matched to a gene. CDR3 amino acids: CASSLRQGGRGYTF. The CDR3 DNA reads TGTGCCAGCAGCTTACGACAGGGCGGTCGAGGCTACACCTTC.

This chain links TRBV7-9 with TRBJ2-2, with 7 bases aligning to TRBD2. The V segment lost 5 bases and the J segment 5 bases; nucleotides outside the gene matches: 11. This CDR3 has 16 amino acids. The V gene's germline CDR1 is SEHNR and CDR2 FQNEAQ (reference sequence). Here the CDR3 reads CASSRRLQGGTGELFF. The CDR3 nucleotides are TGTGCCAGCAGCCGGCGTTTGCAGGGAGGGACCGGGGAGCTGTTTTTT. Combining the CDR3 with reference TRBV7-9 and TRBJ2-2 gives the whole variable domain DTGVSQNPRHKITKRGQNVTFRCDPISEHNRLYWYRQTLGQGPEFLTYFQNEAQLEKSRLLSDRFSAERPKGSFSTLEIQRTEQGDSAMYLCASSRRLQGGTGELFFGEGSRLTVL.

This rearrangement joins TRBV2 to TRBJ2-2; D is unresolved. The length of the CDR3 is 15 residues. V dropped 7 bases and J dropped 0 bases, with 12 bases sitting between them. CDR1 and CDR2 (germline): SNHLY, FYNNEI. CDR3 in amino acids: CASTARTANTGELFF. Written as DNA, the CDR3 is TGTGCCAGCACGGCCCGGACCGCGAACACCGGGGAGCTGTTTTTT.

This chain uses TRBV7-2 with TRBJ1-1, with D tentatively TRBD1 (6 bases). Trimming took off 4 bases at V and 5 bases at J, with 17 bases between the two ends. Germline loops: CDR1 SGHTA, CDR2 FQGNSA. This CDR3 spans 15 amino acids. The CDR3: CASSSQTGGHTEAFF. DNA of the CDR3: TGTGCCAGCAGCTCCCAGACAGGAGGGCATACTGAAGCTTTCTTT.

A few counts support this clonotype. This sequence joins TRBV15 and TRBJ2-5; D uncertain. Germline V gives CDR1 LNHNV, CDR2 YYDKDF (reference sequence). V lost 0 bases to trimming and J lost 3 bases, with 8 bases between them. The CDR3 is 14 residues long. CDR3 protein: CATSRDLGEETQYF. The DNA of the CDR3 is TGTGCCACCAGCAGAGATTTAGGAGAAGAGACCCAGTACTTC.

V is TRBV7-9 and J is TRBJ1-1; D gene ambiguous. The V gene lost 3 bases and the J gene lost 0 bases, with 17 bases spanning the gap. The CDR3 runs 17 residues. In germline, CDR1 is SEHNR, CDR2 FQNEAQ (reference sequence). For the CDR3, the DNA is TGTGCCAGCAGCTTGAGAGGGTTAGGTGCCATGAACACTGAAGCTTTCTTT. Its protein is CASSLRGLGAMNTEAFF. The full variable domain, rest sourced from reference TRBV7-9 and TRBJ1-1, is DTGVSQNPRHKITKRGQNVTFRCDPISEHNRLYWYRQTLGQGPEFLTYFQNEAQLEKSRLLSDRFSAERPKGSFSTLEIQRTEQGDSAMYLCASSLRGLGAMNTEAFFGQGTRLTVV.

This chain joins TRBV2 and TRBJ1-1; no reliable D call. The CDR3 is 14 residues long. Germline V gene sequence: CDR1 SNHLY, CDR2 FYNNEI. Trimming stripped 3 bases from V and 1 base from J, with 9 bases between. The CDR3 reads CASSDRRQNTEAFF. In DNA form, the CDR3 reads TGTGCCAGCAGTGATCGTCGACAGAACACTGAAGCTTTCTTT.

The genes are TRBV10-3 and TRBJ2-7; D tentatively reads TRBD1 or TRBD2 (5 bases each). CDR3 length: 13 residues. V lost 8 bases and J lost 6, with 17 bases in between. Germline V lookup: CDR1 ENHRY, CDR2 SYGVKD. The DNA of the CDR3 is TGTGCCATCGGTGGGGACGCTTCTACCGAGCAGTACTTC. Translated, it gives CAIGGDASTEQYF.

The V and J genes are TRBV28 and TRBJ1-5; possible D gene TRBD1, 5 bases. From germline, CDR1 is MDHEN and CDR2 SYDVKM. The CDR3 runs to 14 residues. Trimming took 6 bases from V and 7 from J, leaving 16 bases between them. The CDR3 coding sequence is TGTGCCAGCAGCTTGGGGCAGAAACACCAGCCCCAGCATTTT. It encodes CASSLGQKHQPQHF.

The chain uses TRBV5-1 and TRBJ1-6, with D unclear. The germline V gene encodes CDR1 SGHRS and CDR2 YFSETQ. CDR3 length equals 14 residues. Trimming took off 8 bases at V and 5 bases at J, with 14 bases between the two ends. This CDR3 is CASTRDVDNSPLHF. The CDR3 DNA reads as TGCGCCAGTACTCGAGACGTGGATAATTCACCCCTCCACTTT.

DNA of the CDR3: TGTGCCAGCAGACGGACAGCGCAAACTGAAGCTTTCTTT. This codes for CASRRTAQTEAFF. The rearrangement joins TRBV12-3 or TRBV12-4 to TRBJ1-1; D might be TRBD1 (6 bases). This CDR3 region has 13 residues. Trimming pared 6 bases from V and 5 bases from J, leaving 13 bases between.

J is TRBJ2-2 and V is TRBV6-5; D could derive from TRBD1 or TRBD2 (5 bases each). The CDR3 is 14 amino acids. Trimming left V 2 bases short and J 5 bases short, with 9 bases between. The germline CDR1 and CDR2 sequences are MNHEY and SVGAGI. The CDR3 region is CASSYRGGTGELFF. In DNA form, the CDR3 reads TGTGCCAGCAGTTACCGGGGCGGGACCGGGGAGCTGTTTTTT.

The chain combines TRBV3-1 with TRBJ2-3; D is unclear. Trimming took 2 bases from V and 2 from J, leaving 2 bases between them. This CDR3 is 12 amino acids long. CDR1 and CDR2 (germline): LGHDT, YNNKEL (reference sequence). CDR3: CASSQFTDTQYF. Written as DNA, the CDR3 is TGTGCCAGCAGCCAATTCACAGATACGCAGTATTTT.

Turning to this clonotype: Since no conserved phenylalanine or tryptophan closes the CDR3, a read error is the likely cause. The J gene is TRBJ2-5, the V gene TRBV4-2, with D tentatively TRBD2 (6 bases). V was pared by 4 bases and J by 1 base, with 22 bases between. The V gene's germline CDR1 is LGHNA and CDR2 YNFKEQ. The CDR3 covers 18 residues. CDR3 amino acids: CASSLGPVGSGSQETQYL. CDR3 nucleotide sequence: TGTGCCAGCAGCCTCGGCCCCGTGGGTAGCGGATCCCAAGAGACCCAGTACCTC.

The chain employs TRBV12-3 or TRBV12-4 and TRBJ1-1, with 9 bases identical to TRBD1. V lost 5 bases and J lost 0; bases outside the gene matches: 10. The CDR3 spans 17 residues. In nucleotides, the CDR3 is TGTGCCAGCAGTCCCCAGGGGACAGGGAGGATGAACACTGAAGCTTTCTTT. Translated: CASSPQGTGRMNTEAFF.

The chain has TRBV18 and TRBJ2-5; 10 bases line up with TRBD2. Trimming cost V 3 bases and J 2 bases; bases outside gene matches: 3. The CDR3 contains 15 residues. Germline loops: CDR1 KGHSH, CDR2 LQKENI. CDR3 protein: CASSPASGGQETQYF. Written as DNA, the CDR3 is TGTGCCAGCTCACCGGCTAGCGGGGGACAAGAGACCCAGTACTTC.

The chain links TRBV15 to TRBJ1-5, with a tentative D call TRBD1 (6 bases). CDR3 length equals 13 residues. Germline values: CDR1 LNHNV, CDR2 YYDKDF (reference sequence). Deletions cut 1 base from V and 7 bases from J, with 8 bases between. The CDR3 DNA follows: TGTGCCACCAGCAGAGGGACAGACCAGCCCCAGCATTTT. The encoded protein is CATSRGTDQPQHF.

The rearrangement uses TRBV11-3 and TRBJ1-2; D is ambiguous. With 6 bases removed from V and 7 bases from J, the gap between germline ends came to 24 bases. CDR3 length: 16 amino acids. Germline CDR1 and CDR2: SGHNT and YENEEA. The CDR3 here is CASSPGPVSGLAGYTF. For the CDR3, the DNA is TGTGCCAGCAGTCCAGGCCCTGTATCGGGTTTGGCTGGCTACACCTTC.

The chain recombines TRBV6-1 with TRBJ1-2; D gene uncertain. Deletions cut 3 bases from V and 2 bases from J, with 10 bases between. The germline V gene encodes CDR1 MNHNS and CDR2 SASEGT. The CDR3 has 14 residues. CDR3 amino acids: CASSDRTANYGYTF. CDR3 nucleotide sequence: TGTGCCAGCAGTGACCGGACGGCAAACTATGGCTACACCTTC.

The J gene is TRBJ1-1, the V gene TRBV6-5; a weak D match, TRBD1 (6 bases). CDR1 is MNHEY, CDR2 SVGAGI, per germline. There are 16 residues in the CDR3. Between the trimmed V and J ends, which lost 4 bases and 0 bases, there was a span of 15 bases. CDR3 DNA sequence: TGTGCCAGCAGTTCCTTGACAGGAGCGCTGAACACTGAAGCTTTCTTT. Translated, it gives CASSSLTGALNTEAFF.

The chain links TRBV5-1 to TRBJ2-1; possibly TRBD1 for D (6 bases). Germline-derived CDR1 and CDR2 are SGHRS and YFSETQ. This CDR3 has 15 amino acids. V lost 3 bases, J lost 9 bases, and 19 bases lay in between. The CDR3 nucleotides are TGCGCCAGCAGCTCTGACAGGTTGGGTTACGGTGAGCAGTTCTTC. As protein: CASSSDRLGYGEQFF. The complete variable domain, with remaining parts taken from reference TRBV5-1 and TRBJ2-1, reads KAGVTQTPRYLIKTRGQQVTLSCSPISGHRSVSWYQQTPGQGLQFLFEYFSETQRNKGNFPGRFSGRQFSNSRSEMNVSTLELGDSALYLCASSSDRLGYGEQFFGPGTRLTVL.

This sequence joins TRBV18 and TRBJ2-1, with TRBD2 matching 7 bases. The CDR3 loop spans 16 amino acids. J gave up 5 bases and V 2 bases, and 9 bases lay outside the gene matches. The germline V gene encodes CDR1 KGHSH and CDR2 LQKENI. CDR3 in amino acids: CASSPGAPSGNNEQFF. The DNA for the CDR3 is TGTGCCAGCTCACCAGGGGCGCCTAGCGGTAACAATGAGCAGTTCTTC.

The chain combines TRBV18 with TRBJ1-1; D is unclear. V lost 1 base, J lost 3 bases, and 9 bases lay in between. The germline V gene has CDR1 KGHSH and CDR2 LQKENI. The CDR3 runs 14 residues. CDR3 region: CASSPRPADTEAFF. In DNA, the CDR3 is TGTGCCAGCTCACCACGACCGGCAGACACTGAAGCTTTCTTT.

In nucleotides, the CDR3 is TGTGCCAGCAGCTTGTACAGGGTGGTCCATGGCTACACCTTC. It is translated as CASSLYRVVHGYTF. This chain connects TRBV5-4 to TRBJ1-2; D is possibly TRBD1 (6 bases). CDR1 and CDR2 (germline): SGHNT, YYREEE (reference sequence). V was trimmed by 1 base and J by 6 bases, leaving 13 bases between them. The length of the CDR3 is 14 residues.